This TCR beta chain was retrieved from a study of tumor and adjacent non-tumor tissue in lung cancer. No cell sorting was done before RNA was extracted from the tissue. Three rounds of nested PCR, following a modified ARM-PCR protocol, produced the TCRbeta library. TCRdb reprocessed the multiplex PCR reads with MiXCR, giving one entry per CDR3 protein. Of 120,000 or so distinct CDR3 sequences listed, 66% are singletons. In germline, CDR1 is DFQATT, CDR2 SNEGSKA (reference sequence). The CDR3 loop spans 14 amino acids. Germline trimming cut 6 bases from V and 7 bases from J; bases unmatched to any gene: 13. Turning to this clonotype: The antigen remains unidentified. A single base separates this from a much larger clone, so it may be a read error.

Study-wide results and limits: Patients with more diverse tumor TCRs had worse survival.

Material for sequencing was lung tumor tissue. This chain uses TRBV20-1 with TRBJ2-3, with 7 bases aligning to TRBD2. This receptor was obtained from a man in his thirties or forties with non-small cell lung cancer. In DNA form, the CDR3 reads TGCAGTGCGAGACTAGTGGGAGGGGTAAATACGCAGTATTTT. Protein: CSARLVGGVNTQYF.